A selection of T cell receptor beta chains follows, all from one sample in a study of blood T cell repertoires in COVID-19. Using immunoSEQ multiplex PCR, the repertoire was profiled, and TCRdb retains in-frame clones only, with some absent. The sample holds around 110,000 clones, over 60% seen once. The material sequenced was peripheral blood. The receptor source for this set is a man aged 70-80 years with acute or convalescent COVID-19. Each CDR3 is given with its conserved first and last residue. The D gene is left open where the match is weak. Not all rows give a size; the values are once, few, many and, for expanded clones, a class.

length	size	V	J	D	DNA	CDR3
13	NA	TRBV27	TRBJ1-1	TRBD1	TGTGCCAGCATAAGGACAGGGGGAGCTGAAGCTTTCTTT	CASIRTGGAEAFF
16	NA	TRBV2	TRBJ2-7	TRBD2	TGTGCCAGCAGGGGACTAGCGGGGGGCCTTGGGAACGAGCAGTACTTC	CASRGLAGGLGNEQYF
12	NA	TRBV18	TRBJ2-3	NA	TGTGCCAGCTCACCGACCGGGGATACGCAGTATTTT	CASSPTGDTQYF
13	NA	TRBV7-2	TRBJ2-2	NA	TGTGCCACCAGGACATCTTACACCGGGGAGCTGTTTTTT	CATRTSYTGELFF
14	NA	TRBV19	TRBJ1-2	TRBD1	TGTGCCAGTAGTATCCTTGGACAGGACTATGGCTACACCTTC	CASSILGQDYGYTF
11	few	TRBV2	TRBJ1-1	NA	TGTGCCAGCAGCTCAGGTGCGGAAGCTTTCTTT	CASSSGAEAFF
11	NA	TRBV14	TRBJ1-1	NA	TGTGCCAGCAGCCATGGGGGGGAAGCTTTCTTT	CASSHGGEAFF
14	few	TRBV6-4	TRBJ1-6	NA	TGTGCCAGCAGTGACGGCAGGGTCAATTCACCCCTCCACTTT	CASSDGRVNSPLHF
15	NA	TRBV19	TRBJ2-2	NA	TGTGCCAGTAGTATAGTAACAGAGAACACCGGGGAGCTGTTTTTT	CASSIVTENTGELFF
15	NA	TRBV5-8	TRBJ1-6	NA	TGTGCCAGCAGCCCTGGACAGACGATTAATTCACCCCTCCACTTT	CASSPGQTINSPLHF
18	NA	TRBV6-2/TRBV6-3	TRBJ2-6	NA	TGTGCCAGCAGTTCCCAATTGCAGGGGGGTTCTGGGGCCAACGTCCTGACTTTC	CASSSQLQGGSGANVLTF
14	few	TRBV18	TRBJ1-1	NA	TGTGCCAGCTCACCATCGGCAGGGAACACTGAAGCTTTCTTT	CASSPSAGNTEAFF
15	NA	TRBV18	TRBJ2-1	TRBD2	TGTGCCAGCTCACTAGGGGCGGGGGGCCGGAATGAGCAGTTCTTC	CASSLGAGGRNEQFF
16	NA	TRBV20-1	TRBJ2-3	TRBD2	TGCAGTGCTAGTAGGCTAGCGGGGGGTCGCACAGATACGCAGTATTTT	CSASRLAGGRTDTQYF
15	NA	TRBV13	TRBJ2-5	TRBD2	TGTGCCAGCAGCTTTAGACTAGCGGGGGCCGAGACCCAGTACTTC	CASSFRLAGAETQYF
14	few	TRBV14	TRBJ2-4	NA	TGTGCCAGCAGCCAAGTTCAGGGGGGAAGCATTCAGTACTTC	CASSQVQGGSIQYF
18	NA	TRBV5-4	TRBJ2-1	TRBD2	TGTGCCAGCAGTTCGGGACTAGCGGGGGCGAGCTCCTACAATGAGCAGTTCTTC	CASSSGLAGASSYNEQFF
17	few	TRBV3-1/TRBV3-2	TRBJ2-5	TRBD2	TGTGCCAGCAGCCAAGATTCTAGCGGGGGGGGCAAGAGAACCCAGTACTTC	CASSQDSSGGGKRTQYF
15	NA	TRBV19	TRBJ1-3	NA	TGTGCCAGTAGTATATTGGTGCGCTCTGGAAACACCATATATTTT	CASSILVRSGNTIYF
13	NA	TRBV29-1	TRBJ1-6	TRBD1	TGCAGCGTTGGACAGGGGAACACTTCACCCCTCCACTTT	CSVGQGNTSPLHF
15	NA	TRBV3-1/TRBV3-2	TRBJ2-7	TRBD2	TGTGCCAGCAGCCCCGACCAGGGAGGGTCTTATGAGCAGTACTTC	CASSPDQGGSYEQYF
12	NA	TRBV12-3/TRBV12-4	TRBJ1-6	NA	TGTGCCAGCAGTTTTCCAGGTTCACCCCTCCACTTT	CASSFPGSPLHF
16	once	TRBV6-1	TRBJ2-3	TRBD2	TGTGCCAGCAGTGTATCTAGCGGGACCCCCATAGATACGCAGTATTTT	CASSVSSGTPIDTQYF
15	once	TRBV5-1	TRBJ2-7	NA	TGCGCCAGCAGCTTAATTTCAGGCAAAATAGAGGAGCAGTACTTC	CASSLISGKIEEQYF
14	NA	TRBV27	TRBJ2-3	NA	TGTGCCAGCAGGGCCGGGCGGGGCACAGATACGCAGTATTTT	CASRAGRGTDTQYF
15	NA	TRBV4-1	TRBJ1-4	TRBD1	TGCGCCAGCAGCCAGCAGGGGGCGGGAGATGAAAAACTGTTTTTT	CASSQQGAGDEKLFF
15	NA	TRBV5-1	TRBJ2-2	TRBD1	TGCGCCAGCAGCTCGACAGGGGGAGGGACCGGGGAGCTGTTTTTT	CASSSTGGGTGELFF
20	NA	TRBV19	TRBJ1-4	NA	TGTGCCAGTACCATATTTGGTGCCGGGACCGGACTAGCGGCTAATGAAAAACTGTTTTTT	CASTIFGAGTGLAANEKLFF
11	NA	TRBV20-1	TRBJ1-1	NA	TGCAGGGGGACACGAAACACTGAAGCTTTCTTT	CRGTRNTEAFF
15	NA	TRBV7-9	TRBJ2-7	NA	TGTGCCAGCAGCCCTCATCTGGTGACAGCATACGAGCAGTACTTC	CASSPHLVTAYEQYF
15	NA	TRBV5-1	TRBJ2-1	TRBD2	TGCGCCAGCAGCTTGGAGGGACTAGGGGCGAATGAGCAGTTCTTC	CASSLEGLGANEQFF
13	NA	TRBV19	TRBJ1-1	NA	TGTGCCAGTACGGTACAGGGGAACACTGAAGCTTTCTTT	CASTVQGNTEAFF
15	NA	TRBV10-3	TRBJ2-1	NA	TGTGCCATCAGTCGACAGACTAGCTCCTACAATGAGCAGTTCTTC	CAISRQTSSYNEQFF
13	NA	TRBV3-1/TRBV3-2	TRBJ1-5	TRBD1	TGTGCCAGCGCCAGGGGGACGGGTCAGCCCCAGCATTTT	CASARGTGQPQHF
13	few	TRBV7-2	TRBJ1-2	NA	TGTGCCAGCAGCTTCCAGGGGAGAAGTGGCTACACCTTC	CASSFQGRSGYTF
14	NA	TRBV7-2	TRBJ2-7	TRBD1	TGTGCCAGCAGCTTAGACAGGGGGCGACAAGAGCAGTACTTC	CASSLDRGRQEQYF
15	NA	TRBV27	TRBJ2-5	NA	TGTGCCAGCAGTAAGGGCTCCCCCCGCGGGGAGACCCAGTACTTC	CASSKGSPRGETQYF
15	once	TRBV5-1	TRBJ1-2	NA	TGCGCCAGCAGGAGGCAGGGGCAAGACTACTATGGCTACACCTTC	CASRRQGQDYYGYTF
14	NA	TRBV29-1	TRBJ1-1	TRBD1	TGCAGCGTGAAGACGACAGGGGAGGACACTGAAGCTTTCTTT	CSVKTTGEDTEAFF
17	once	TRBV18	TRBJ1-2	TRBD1	TGTGCCAGCTCACCACTCCCGGACAGGGGGCTTGTCTATGGCTACACCTTC	CASSPLPDRGLVYGYTF
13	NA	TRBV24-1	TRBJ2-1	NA	TGTGCCACCAGTGATCCTCCTAGCAACGAGCAGTTCTTC	CATSDPPSNEQFF
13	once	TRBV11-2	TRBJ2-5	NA	TGTGCCAGCAGCTCCGGGGACCAAGAGACCCAGTACTTC	CASSSGDQETQYF
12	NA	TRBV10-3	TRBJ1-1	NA	TGTGCCATTGGACAGACGGACACTGAAGCTTTCTTT	CAIGQTDTEAFF
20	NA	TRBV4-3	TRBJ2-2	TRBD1	TGCGCCAGCAGCCAAGATCTTGTTGGGACAGGGGTCCTCAACACCGGGGAGCTGTTTTTT	CASSQDLVGTGVLNTGELFF
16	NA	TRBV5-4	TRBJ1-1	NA	TGTGCCAGCAGCCTCGGACACCTCAACATGAACACTGAAGCTTTCTTT	CASSLGHLNMNTEAFF
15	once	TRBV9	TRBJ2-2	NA	TGTGCCAGCAGCGTAGGTCCGGGTAGCACCGGGGAGCTGTTTTTT	CASSVGPGSTGELFF
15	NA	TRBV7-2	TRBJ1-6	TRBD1	TGTGCCAGCAGCCAGGGACAGGGGCATAATTCACCCCTCCACTTT	CASSQGQGHNSPLHF
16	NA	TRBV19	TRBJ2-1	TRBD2	TGTGCCAGTAGTGTGTCCACTAGCGGGGGGGCTGGTGAGCAGTTCTTC	CASSVSTSGGAGEQFF
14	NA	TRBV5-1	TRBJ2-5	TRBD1	TGCGCCAGCAGCTTACATCAGGGGGTGGAGACCCAGTACTTC	CASSLHQGVETQYF
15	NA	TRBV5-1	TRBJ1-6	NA	TGCGCCAGCAGCTTGTGGGGGCAGGATAATTCACCCCTCCACTTT	CASSLWGQDNSPLHF
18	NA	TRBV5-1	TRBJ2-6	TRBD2	TGCGCCAGCAGCCCCGGTTTGCTTAGCGGGGCTGGGGCCAACGTCCTGACTTTC	CASSPGLLSGAGANVLTF
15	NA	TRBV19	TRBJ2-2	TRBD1	TGTGCCAGTAGTATCCAGGGGGTCAGCTCCGGGGAGCTGTTTTTT	CASSIQGVSSGELFF
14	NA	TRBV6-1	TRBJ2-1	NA	TGTGCCAGCAGTGAAGTACTGTTGATGGATGAGCAGTTCTTC	CASSEVLLMDEQFF
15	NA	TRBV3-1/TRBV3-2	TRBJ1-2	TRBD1	TGTGCCAGCAGCCAAGGAATGGACAGGAACTATGGCTACACCTTC	CASSQGMDRNYGYTF
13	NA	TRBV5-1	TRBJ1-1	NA	TGCGCCAGCAGCCACAACAGCAACACTGAAGCTTTCTTT	CASSHNSNTEAFF